The 9 T cell receptor beta chains reported below all come from one sample, sequenced in a study of patients and donors after allogeneic stem cell transplantation. TCRdb processed the RT-PCR reads anew with MiXCR; each CDR3 protein has one entry. Of approximately 210,000 distinct CDR3 sequences listed, around two fifths were seen once; the top ten hold less than 40%. The specimen was blood, either unsorted or a sorted T cell fraction (not recorded which). Receptors were obtained from a human donor who was either an allogeneic HSCT recipient or a stem cell or donor lymphocyte infusion donor (not recorded which). It is not recorded whose cells these are; they may come from a transplant donor.

The rearrangement links TRBV12-3 or TRBV12-4 to TRBJ2-7, with unresolved D. The CDR3 is 15 amino acids. V lost 4 bases to trimming and J lost 0 bases, with 13 bases between them. CDR3 protein: CASSSLGPSSYEQYF. In DNA, the CDR3 is TGTGCCAGCAGTTCTCTAGGCCCGAGCTCCTACGAGCAGTACTTC.

This chain connects TRBV6-2 or TRBV6-3 to TRBJ2-7; D perhaps matches TRBD1 (6 bases). Germline CDR1 reads MNHEY; CDR2 reads SVGEGT. CDR3 length: 16 amino acids. V lost 2 bases and J lost 4, with 18 bases in between. The DNA of the CDR3 is TGTGCCAGCAGTTACAACCGGAGACAGGAACAATACGAGCAGTACTTC. It specifies CASSYNRRQEQYEQYF.

V and J are TRBV12-3 or TRBV12-4 and TRBJ2-3, with TRBD2 matching over 8 bases. The V and J ends lost 6 bases and 1 base, in that order; junction bases with no gene match: 3. The CDR3 sequence is 14 residues long. CDR3 protein: CASRKTSGTDTQYF. DNA for the CDR3: TGTGCCAGCAGGAAGACTAGCGGCACAGATACGCAGTATTTT.

V gene TRBV15 combines with J gene TRBJ2-3; 13 nucleotides line up with TRBD2. Germline assignment: CDR1 LNHNV and CDR2 YYDKDF (reference sequence). Germline trimming cut 1 base from V and 2 bases from J; bases unmatched to any gene: 3. This CDR3 has 17 amino acids. The CDR3 loop reads CATSRGTSGSATDTQYF. As DNA, the CDR3 is TGTGCCACCAGCAGAGGGACTAGCGGGAGTGCCACAGATACGCAGTATTTT.

V and J are TRBV7-3 and TRBJ1-1, with D perhaps matching TRBD1 (5 bases). V was clipped by 2 bases and J by 5 bases, with 18 bases between them. The CDR3 is 16 amino acids. CDR1 and CDR2 from the germline V gene are SGHTA and FQGTGA. The CDR3 nucleotides read TGTGCCAGCAGCTTATCTCCACGAGAATGGGGGACTGAAGCTTTCTTT. This gives the protein CASSLSPREWGTEAFF. Together with reference TRBV7-3 and TRBJ1-1, the CDR3 gives the full variable domain: GAGVSQTPSNKVTEKGKYVELRCDPISGHTALYWYRQSLGQGPEFLIYFQGTGAADDSGLPNDRFFAVRPEGSVSTLKIQRTERGDSAVYLCASSLSPREWGTEAFFGQGTRLTVV.

The gene calls are TRBV4-1 and TRBJ2-2, with D possibly matching TRBD2 (5 bases). In germline, CDR1 is MGHRA, CDR2 YSYEKL. Trimming took 0 bases from V and 2 from J, leaving 13 bases between them. This CDR3 region has 17 residues. This CDR3 is CASSQESGLANTGELFF. The CDR3 coding sequence is TGCGCCAGCAGCCAAGAGAGCGGTCTAGCAAACACCGGGGAGCTGTTTTTT.

The chain links TRBV3-1 to TRBJ1-1; D may be TRBD1 (6 bases). Germline values: CDR1 LGHDT, CDR2 YNNKEL (reference sequence). With 2 bases removed from V and 8 bases from J, the gap between germline ends came to 12 bases. The CDR3 spans 13 residues. The CDR3 spells CASSQLGQLEAFF. The CDR3 DNA is TGTGCCAGCAGCCAACTCGGACAGCTCGAAGCTTTCTTT. The variable domain in full, with the rest retrieved from reference TRBV3-1 and TRBJ1-1, is DTAVSQTPKYLVTQMGNDKSIKCEQNLGHDTMYWYKQDSKKFLKIMFSYNNKELIINETVPNRFSPKSPDKAHLNLHINSLELGDSAVYFCASSQLGQLEAFFGQGTRLTVV.

The chain joins TRBV7-9 to TRBJ2-7; D is perhaps TRBD1 (6 bases). Germline CDR1 is SEHNR and CDR2 is FQNEAQ (reference sequence). With 3 bases removed from V and 6 bases from J, the gap between germline ends came to 18 bases. The CDR3 is 15 residues long. The CDR3 coding sequence is TGTGCCAGCAGCTTTCTCCGGGACAAAGTAGGCGAGCAGTACTTC. This sequence encodes CASSFLRDKVGEQYF.

This clonotype has more than one count but fewer than ten. J is TRBJ2-2 and V is TRBV7-9; unclear D gene. CDR1 and CDR2 from the germline V gene are SEHNR and FQNEAQ (reference sequence). This CDR3 region has 15 residues. Trimming cost V 3 bases and J 2 bases, with 10 bases left between them. CDR3 sequence reads: CASSFAAPNTGELFF. The CDR3 DNA reads TGTGCCAGCAGCTTCGCTGCACCCAACACCGGGGAGCTGTTTTTT.